These 14 T cell receptor beta chains originate from one sample sequenced in a study of blood T cell repertoires in COVID-19. The repertoire was sequenced with immunoSEQ multiplex PCR; TCRdb's copy has only in-frame clones and lacks some. The table lists around 170,000 clones, roughly 83% of them singletons. Material for sequencing was peripheral blood. The receptors here all came from a woman aged 55-69 years with acute or convalescent COVID-19.

The chain employs TRBV5-1 and TRBJ1-5; D unresolved. Looked up from germline, CDR1 is SGHRS and CDR2 is YFSETQ. The germline V and J ends were trimmed by 0 bases and 2 bases, with 9 bases remaining between them. The length of the CDR3 is 15 residues. This CDR3 is CASSLGPEGNQPQHF. CDR3 DNA: TGCGCCAGCAGCTTGGGGCCAGAAGGCAATCAGCCCCAGCATTTT.

V usage is TRBV18 and J usage is TRBJ1-4; TRBD1 aligns across 7 bases. Germline assignment: CDR1 KGHSH and CDR2 LQKENI. The CDR3 runs to 16 residues. Unmatched junction bases numbered 8, after V lost 3 bases and J lost 4 bases. The CDR3 DNA follows: TGTGCCAGCTCACCGTATATGGGACAGAGTAATGAAAAACTGTTTTTT. The encoded protein is CASSPYMGQSNEKLFF.

This chain joins TRBV9 and TRBJ2-1, with 13 bases aligning to TRBD2. The V and J ends lost 7 bases and 12 bases, in that order; junction bases with no gene match: 7. Per germline, CDR1 SGDLS and CDR2 YYNGEE. The CDR3 contains 13 residues. The CDR3 DNA is TGTGCCAGCGGGGGGACTAGCGGGGTCGGGCAGTTCTTC. Its translation: CASGGTSGVGQFF.

V gene TRBV6-2 or TRBV6-3 combines with J gene TRBJ1-2, with 8 bases matching TRBD1. V lost 6 bases to trimming and J lost 4 bases; unmatched junction nucleotides: 10. Germline loops: CDR1 MNHEY, CDR2 SVGEGT. CDR3 length: 15 residues. CDR3 amino acids: CASSPRQGMGYGYTF. CDR3 bases: TGTGCCAGCAGCCCGAGACAGGGGATGGGCTATGGCTACACCTTC.

This sequence joins TRBV28 and TRBJ2-3; D gene unclear. The CDR3 contains 11 residues. The germline CDR1 and CDR2 sequences are MDHEN and SYDVKM. The V end was cut by 3 bases, the J end by 6 bases, with 4 bases between. The CDR3 sequence is CASSLSDTQYF. CDR3 sequence (DNA): TGTGCCAGCAGTTTGAGCGATACGCAGTATTTT. The variable domain in full, completed from reference TRBV28 and TRBJ2-3, reads DVKVTQSSRYLVKRTGEKVFLECVQDMDHENMFWYRQDPGLGLRLIYFSYDVKMKEKGDIPEGYSVSREKKERFSLILESASTNQTSMYLCASSLSDTQYFGPGTRLTVL.

The rearrangement joins TRBV19 to TRBJ1-5; D remains unclear. The germline V gene encodes CDR1 LNHDA and CDR2 SQIVND (reference sequence). V was cut by 9 bases and J by 4 bases, with 13 bases left in between. The CDR3 consists of 13 residues. CDR3 coding DNA: TGTGCCAGATTAAGGACTGGGAATCAGCCCCAGCATTTT. Translated, it gives CARLRTGNQPQHF.

The V gene is TRBV11-2, the J gene TRBJ2-1, with D possibly TRBD2 on 6 matching bases. Germline V CDR1 and CDR2: SGHAT, FQNNGV. V dropped 5 bases and J dropped 4 bases, with 12 bases sitting between them. The CDR3 spans 14 residues. The CDR3 bases are TGTGCCAGCAGCCTAAGGAGGGAATACAATGAGCAGTTCTTC. Translating gives CASSLRREYNEQFF.

The chain has TRBV5-6 and TRBJ2-7; TRBD1 aligns across 10 bases. The V segment lost 9 bases and the J segment 2 bases; nucleotides outside the gene matches: 11. Germline CDR1 is SGHDT and CDR2 is YYEEEE. This CDR3 contains 15 residues. In DNA, the CDR3 is TGTGCCATCGATGGGGGACAGGGGACCCCCTACGAGCAGTACTTC. Translation gives CAIDGGQGTPYEQYF.

The chain joins TRBV24-1 to TRBJ1-5, with 9 bases matching TRBD1. The CDR3 is 16 residues long. CDR1 is KGHDR and CDR2 is SFDVKD in the germline V gene. J gave up 3 bases and V 3 bases, and 5 bases lay outside the gene matches. The CDR3 here is CATSDAGTGTNQPQHF. DNA for the CDR3: TGTGCCACCAGTGATGCCGGGACAGGGACCAATCAGCCCCAGCATTTT.

This chain uses TRBV7-2 with TRBJ2-3; 10 bases align to TRBD2. This CDR3 comprises 16 residues. Germline lookup yields CDR1 SGHTA and CDR2 FQGNSA. The ends lost 2 bases at V and 5 bases at J; junction bases unmatched: 7. CDR3 loop: CASSLKAGGQVDTQYF. The CDR3 bases are TGTGCCAGCAGCTTAAAAGCGGGGGGGCAAGTAGATACGCAGTATTTT.

This clone was detected only once. The CDR3, as DNA: TGTGCCAGCAGCGTGGGGACAGGGGGCTTCTACGAGCAGTACTTC. The encoded protein is CASSVGTGGFYEQYF. The chain uses TRBV9 and TRBJ2-7, with 12 bases identical to TRBD1. The CDR3 sequence is 15 residues long. Trimming at V came to 2 bases and at J to 3 bases, leaving 3 bases not matched to a gene. The germline V gene encodes CDR1 SGDLS and CDR2 YYNGEE.

The chain has TRBV10-3 and TRBJ1-1; TRBD1 might be the D (5 bases). From germline, CDR1 is ENHRY and CDR2 SYGVKD. This CDR3 comprises 13 residues. V lost 6 bases and J 1 base, leaving 9 bases between the germline ends. The CDR3 loop reads CAIRATGNTEAFF. The CDR3 bases are TGTGCCATCAGGGCCACAGGGAACACTGAAGCTTTCTTT.

The V call is TRBV4-3, the J call TRBJ2-7; no definite D call. V shed 0 bases and J shed 4 bases, with 7 bases lying between them. CDR1 is LGHNA and CDR2 is YSLEER in the germline V gene. This CDR3 is built from 13 residues. This chain's CDR3 is CASSQETSYEQYF. The DNA of the CDR3 is TGCGCCAGCAGCCAAGAGACATCGTACGAGCAGTACTTC.

V and J are TRBV18 and TRBJ1-2; tentative D call: TRBD1 (5 bases). Trimming removed 2 bases at V and 8 bases at J, with 18 bases between. The CDR3 extends over 15 amino acids. Germline V lookup: CDR1 KGHSH, CDR2 LQKENI. CDR3 region: CASSPTSVGPGGYTF. Here the CDR3 DNA reads TGTGCCAGCTCACCAACCTCCGTGGGCCCAGGGGGCTACACCTTC.